This passage covers 28 T cell receptor beta chains from one sample sequenced in a study of blood T cell repertoires in COVID-19. Assay used: immunoSEQ multiplex PCR; TCRdb lists only in-frame clones, some missing. The data contain 80,000 to 100,000 clones, 70% to 90% of them singletons. The sequenced sample consisted of peripheral blood. The receptor source for this set is a woman older than 75 with acute or convalescent COVID-19.

The genes are TRBV14 and TRBJ2-3; 8 bases align to TRBD2. Germline trimming cut 4 bases from V and 0 bases from J; bases unmatched to any gene: 15. Germline CDR1 is SGHDN and CDR2 is FVKESK. The CDR3 covers 19 residues. CDR3 protein: CASSPPGGVSGASTDTQYF. As DNA, the CDR3 is TGTGCCAGCAGCCCCCCCGGGGGGGTGAGCGGGGCTAGCACAGATACGCAGTATTTT.

DNA of the CDR3: TGTGCCAGCAGCACGGGGGGCACTGAAGCTTTCTTT. This translates into CASSTGGTEAFF. The J gene is TRBJ1-1, the V gene TRBV6-6; a possible D gene is TRBD1 (5 bases). The ends were cut back, 6 bases at V and 4 bases at J, with 9 bases in the middle. The germline CDR1 and CDR2 sequences are MNHNY and SVGAGI (reference sequence). The CDR3 spans 12 residues.

The rearrangement uses TRBV28 and TRBJ2-5; 8 nucleotides align to TRBD2. The V segment lost 8 bases and the J segment 2 bases; nucleotides outside the gene matches: 7. This CDR3 comprises 14 residues. Germline-derived CDR1 and CDR2 are MDHEN and SYDVKM. The CDR3 bases are TGTGCCAGCTCCGGGGGGGCTCTACAAGAGACCCAGTACTTC. Amino acid sequence: CASSGGALQETQYF.

This rearrangement joins TRBV19 to TRBJ1-3; 8 nucleotides agree with TRBD1. Per germline, CDR1 LNHDA and CDR2 SQIVND (reference sequence). The J segment lost 7 bases and the V segment lost 3 bases, leaving 2 bases of the junction unmatched. The CDR3 is 13 amino acids. Written as DNA, the CDR3 is TGTGCCAGTAGTATGTCAGGGGGCAACACCATATATTTT. Translated: CASSMSGGNTIYF.

The V gene is TRBV14, the J gene TRBJ2-5, with 16 bases identical to TRBD2. The CDR3 is 16 amino acids. Germline CDR1 SGHDN, CDR2 FVKESK. V dropped 5 bases and J dropped 7; count of bases not matched to a gene: 7. Here the CDR3 DNA reads TGTGCCAGCAGCGAGGGACTAGCGGGGGGGAGAGGGACCCAGTACTTC. This gives the protein CASSEGLAGGRGTQYF.

The J gene is TRBJ2-5, the V gene TRBV5-1; D unresolved. The CDR3 length is 14 residues. Germline values: CDR1 SGHRS, CDR2 YFSETQ. V lost 2 bases, J lost 2 bases, and 10 bases lay in between. CDR3 bases: TGCGCCAGCAGCTTATCACTATTTCAAGAGACCCAGTACTTC. Translating gives CASSLSLFQETQYF.

This chain links TRBV9 with TRBJ1-2; the match to TRBD1 covers 7 bases. The CDR3 has 15 amino acids. The V segment lost 0 bases and the J segment 0 bases; nucleotides outside the gene matches: 2. Germline V lookup: CDR1 SGDLS, CDR2 YYNGEE. The CDR3 nucleotides read TGTGCCAGCAGCGTAGCTGGGACAGCTAACTATGGCTACACCTTC. Translation gives CASSVAGTANYGYTF.

The J gene is TRBJ2-2, the V gene TRBV6-1; no clear D. V gave up 1 base and J gave up 7 bases, with 10 bases separating them. The CDR3 is made up of 14 amino acids. From germline, CDR1 is MNHNS and CDR2 SASEGT. CDR3 region: CASSEGALLGELFF. The DNA for the CDR3 is TGTGCCAGCAGTGAAGGGGCCCTCCTCGGGGAGCTGTTTTTT.

The chain uses TRBV9 and TRBJ1-2, with D unresolved. Per the germline V gene, CDR1 is SGDLS and CDR2 is YYNGEE. Trimming took 0 bases from V and 0 from J, leaving 6 bases between them. The CDR3 totals 14 residues. CDR3 sequence (DNA): TGTGCCAGCAGCGTAGAGCAAGCTAACTATGGCTACACCTTC. Translating gives CASSVEQANYGYTF.

This sequence joins TRBV5-1 and TRBJ1-1; TRBD1 matches at 9 bases. CDR3 length: 15 residues. Per germline, CDR1 SGHRS and CDR2 YFSETQ. Germline trimming cut 2 bases from V and 1 base from J; bases unmatched to any gene: 3. CDR3 coding DNA: TGCGCCAGCAGCTTACAGGGGGCTTGGAACACTGAAGCTTTCTTT. This codes for CASSLQGAWNTEAFF.

The chain has TRBV6-2 or TRBV6-3 and TRBJ2-5; 7 positions agree with TRBD2. V was clipped by 2 bases and J by 5 bases; unmatched bases: 5. The V gene's germline CDR1 is MNHEY and CDR2 SVGEGT. The CDR3 consists of 14 residues. This CDR3 is CASSYAGVGETQYF. The CDR3 DNA reads as TGTGCCAGCAGTTACGCGGGGGTGGGGGAGACCCAGTACTTC.

The rearrangement links TRBV19 to TRBJ1-1; TRBD1 aligns across 7 bases. After removal of 3 bases from V and 0 bases from J, the junction contained 10 bases not matched to a gene. The CDR3 contains 17 residues. CDR1 is LNHDA, CDR2 SQIVND, per germline (reference sequence). CDR3 in amino acids: CASSIPWQGVVNTEAFF. The CDR3 DNA follows: TGTGCCAGTAGTATTCCTTGGCAGGGGGTGGTGAACACTGAAGCTTTCTTT.

The J gene is TRBJ1-2, the V gene TRBV5-4; 7 nucleotides match TRBD1. Germline loops: CDR1 SGHNT, CDR2 YYREEE (reference sequence). The CDR3 is 16 residues long. The V and J ends lost 3 bases and 4 bases, in that order; junction bases with no gene match: 12. CDR3 amino acids: CASSSFRTGESYGYTF. The CDR3 bases are TGTGCCAGCAGCTCCTTTCGGACAGGTGAATCCTATGGCTACACCTTC. Filled out from reference TRBV5-4 and TRBJ1-2, the complete variable domain reads ETGVTQSPTHLIKTRGQQVTLRCSSQSGHNTVSWYQQALGQGPQFIFQYYREEENGRGNFPPRFSGLQFPNYSSELNVNALELDDSALYLCASSSFRTGESYGYTFGSGTRLTVV.

V and J are TRBV24-1 and TRBJ2-4; TRBD1 matches at 9 bases. Looked up from germline, CDR1 is KGHDR and CDR2 is SFDVKD. The CDR3 is 17 amino acids. V shed 3 bases, J shed 0 bases, and the junction held 5 bases outside the gene matches. The CDR3 protein is CATSDGGQGLAKNIQYF. The CDR3 region has the DNA TGTGCCACCAGTGATGGAGGACAGGGGCTAGCCAAAAACATTCAGTACTTC.

The DNA for the CDR3 is TGTGCCAGCAGCCCTAGAACGTGGAAAGGCAACTACGAGCAGTACTTC. As protein: CASSPRTWKGNYEQYF. The V and J genes are TRBV14 and TRBJ2-7; D unresolved. V dropped 4 bases and J dropped 3 bases, with 19 bases sitting between them. The CDR3 loop spans 16 amino acids. In germline, CDR1 is SGHDN, CDR2 FVKESK. Based on the CDR3 plus reference TRBV14 and TRBJ2-7, the full variable domain is EAGVTQFPSHSVIEKGQTVTLRCDPISGHDNLYWYRRVMGKEIKFLLHFVKESKQDESGMPNNRFLAERTGGTYSTLKVQPAELEDSGVYFCASSPRTWKGNYEQYFGPGTRLTVT.

The chain employs TRBV5-8 and TRBJ2-7; possible D gene TRBD1, 6 bases. This CDR3 spans 14 amino acids. Looked up from germline, CDR1 is SGHTS and CDR2 is YDEGEE. Trimming removed 1 base at V and 2 bases at J, with 10 bases between. CDR3 sequence reads: CASSLTGTPYEQYF. CDR3 bases: TGTGCCAGCAGCTTGACAGGGACCCCCTACGAGCAGTACTTC.

Here the CDR3 DNA reads TGTGCCAGCTCATCATCACGGGACAAGACCTTC. This codes for CASSSSRDKTF. This chain joins TRBV18 and TRBJ1-2; weak D call: TRBD1 (6 bases). The ends were cut back, 5 bases at V and 14 bases at J, with 15 bases in the middle. This CDR3 has 11 residues. Germline V lookup: CDR1 KGHSH, CDR2 LQKENI.

The V and J genes are TRBV2 and TRBJ1-5; tentative D call: TRBD1 (6 bases). Per germline, CDR1 SNHLY and CDR2 FYNNEI. V lost 4 bases and J lost 5, with 15 bases in between. CDR3 size: 15 residues. The CDR3 loop reads CASSVQGEGYQPQHF. CDR3 bases: TGTGCCAGCAGTGTACAGGGTGAGGGGTATCAGCCCCAGCATTTT.

The chain links TRBV30 to TRBJ1-1; D possibly corresponds to TRBD1 (6 bases). CDR1 is GTSNPN, CDR2 SVGIG, per germline (reference sequence). The V end was cut by 4 bases, the J end by 1 base, with 7 bases between. There are 12 residues in the CDR3. The CDR3 spells CAWNRENTEAFF. As DNA, the CDR3 is TGTGCCTGGAACAGGGAGAACACTGAAGCTTTCTTT.

This chain joins TRBV4-2 and TRBJ1-4, with D hard to call. The CDR3 sequence is 14 residues long. The germline gives CDR1 LGHNA, CDR2 YNFKEQ. Trimming removed 1 base from V and 3 bases from J, with 6 bases in between. The CDR3 coding sequence is TGTGCCAGCAGCCAAGGCCCGGCTAATGAAAAACTGTTTTTT. Translated, it gives CASSQGPANEKLFF.

The CDR3 nucleotides read TGCGCCAGCAGCCAAGATTGGGGAGCCAACACCATATATTTT. This translates into CASSQDWGANTIYF. The chain recombines TRBV4-1 with TRBJ1-3; unclear D gene. The germline V gene encodes CDR1 MGHRA and CDR2 YSYEKL. This CDR3 comprises 14 residues. V lost 0 bases and J lost 7, with 10 bases in between.

The rearrangement links TRBV11-2 to TRBJ1-6; D unclear. Germline loops: CDR1 SGHAT, CDR2 FQNNGV. The CDR3 is made up of 14 amino acids. The V gene lost 0 bases and the J gene lost 10 bases, with 10 bases spanning the gap. The CDR3 DNA is TGTGCCAGCAGCTTAGATCCAACTCGGTCACCCCTCCACTTT. It translates to CASSLDPTRSPLHF.

J is TRBJ2-2 and V is TRBV10-3, with 9 nucleotides matching TRBD1. This CDR3 is built from 16 residues. V lost 6 bases and J lost 4; bases outside the gene matches: 9. Germline V gives CDR1 ENHRY, CDR2 SYGVKD. CDR3 loop: CAIRLSGQGTTGELFF. CDR3 in DNA: TGTGCCATCAGACTTTCGGGACAGGGAACCACCGGGGAGCTGTTTTTT.

This sequence joins TRBV5-1 and TRBJ1-1, with 7 bases that match TRBD1. CDR3 length equals 14 residues. In germline, CDR1 is SGHRS, CDR2 YFSETQ. The J segment lost 3 bases and the V segment lost 1 base, leaving 3 bases of the junction unmatched. CDR3 bases: TGCGCCAGCAGCTTGAACAGGGGCTACACTGAAGCTTTCTTT. It codes for CASSLNRGYTEAFF.

This clone was counted a single time. The chain employs TRBV2 and TRBJ1-4; 7 nucleotides agree with TRBD1. Losses at the gene ends were 6 bases for V and 0 bases for J; bases not matched to a gene: 4. This CDR3 is built from 15 residues. Per the germline V gene, CDR1 is SNHLY and CDR2 is FYNNEI. CDR3 DNA: TGTGCCAGCAGGCCCGACAGGGCAACTAATGAAAAACTGTTTTTT. It specifies CASRPDRATNEKLFF.

This clone was recorded once. V is TRBV12-3 or TRBV12-4 and J is TRBJ1-5; D gene ambiguous. This CDR3 is 13 amino acids long. Trimming took 1 base from V and 6 from J, leaving 7 bases between them. CDR3: CASSLGQSQPQHF. Written as DNA, the CDR3 is TGTGCCAGCAGTTTAGGGCAGTCTCAGCCCCAGCATTTT.

The V call is TRBV6-1, the J call TRBJ2-1; TRBD2 agrees at 10 bases. The length of the CDR3 is 20 residues. V lost 2 bases to trimming and J lost 0 bases; unmatched junction nucleotides: 13. Germline V gives CDR1 MNHNS, CDR2 SASEGT. CDR3 in DNA: TGTGCCAGCAGTGAACGGGGAGCGGGGGGGCCGATCGGCTCCTACAATGAGCAGTTCTTC. Translating it yields CASSERGAGGPIGSYNEQFF.

There are a few counts of this clone. The rearrangement links TRBV11-3 to TRBJ2-2; the D gene is possibly TRBD2 (7 bases). In germline, CDR1 is SGHNT, CDR2 YENEEA. The CDR3 runs 13 residues. V lost 5 bases and J 6 bases, leaving 10 bases between the germline ends. The CDR3 is CASSRGAAGELFF. CDR3 coding DNA: TGTGCCAGCAGCCGGGGGGCGGCCGGGGAGCTGTTTTTT.